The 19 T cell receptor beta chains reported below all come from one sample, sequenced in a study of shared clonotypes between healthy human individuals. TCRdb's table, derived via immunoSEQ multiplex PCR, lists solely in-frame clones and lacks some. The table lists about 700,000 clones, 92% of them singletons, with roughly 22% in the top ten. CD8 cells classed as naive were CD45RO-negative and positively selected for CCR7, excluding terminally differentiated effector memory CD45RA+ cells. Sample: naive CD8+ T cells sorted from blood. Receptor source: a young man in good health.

The CDR3 protein is CASSESKGGREGDEQFF. The CDR3 region has the DNA TGTGCCAGCAGTGAATCGAAAGGGGGCAGGGAAGGCGATGAGCAGTTCTTC. The V call is TRBV25-1, the J call TRBJ2-1, with 7 positions matching TRBD1. Germline V lookup: CDR1 MGHDK, CDR2 SYGVNS. The CDR3 contains 17 residues. With V trimmed by 1 base and J by 8 bases, 14 bases remained unmatched.

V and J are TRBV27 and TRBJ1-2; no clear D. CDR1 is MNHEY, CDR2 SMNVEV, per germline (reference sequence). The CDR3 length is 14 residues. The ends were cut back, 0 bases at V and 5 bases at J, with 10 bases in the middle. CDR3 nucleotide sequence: TGTGCCAGCAGTTTATCGGAAGGCGGGTATGGCTACACCTTC. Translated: CASSLSEGGYGYTF.

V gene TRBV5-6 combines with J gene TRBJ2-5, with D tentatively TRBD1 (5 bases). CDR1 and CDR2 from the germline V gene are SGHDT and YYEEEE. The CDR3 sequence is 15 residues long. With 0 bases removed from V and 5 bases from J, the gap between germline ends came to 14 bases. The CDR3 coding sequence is TGTGCCAGCAGCTTGGATCAGGGTTGGTTGGAGACCCAGTACTTC. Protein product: CASSLDQGWLETQYF.

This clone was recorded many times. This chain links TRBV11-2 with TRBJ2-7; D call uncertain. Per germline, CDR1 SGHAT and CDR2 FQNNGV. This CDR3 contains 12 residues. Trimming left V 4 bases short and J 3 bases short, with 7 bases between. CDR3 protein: CASSSQNYEQYF. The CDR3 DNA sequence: TGTGCCAGCAGCTCACAGAACTACGAGCAGTACTTC.

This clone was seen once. The CDR3 region has the DNA TGTGCCAGCAGCTTACAAGGGGTTTGGCCCTACAATGAGCAGTTCTTC. Its translation: CASSLQGVWPYNEQFF. V is TRBV11-2 and J is TRBJ2-1, with D perhaps TRBD1 (5 bases). CDR1 is SGHAT, CDR2 FQNNGV, per germline. V lost 2 bases and J lost 2, with 13 bases in between. This CDR3 has 16 residues.

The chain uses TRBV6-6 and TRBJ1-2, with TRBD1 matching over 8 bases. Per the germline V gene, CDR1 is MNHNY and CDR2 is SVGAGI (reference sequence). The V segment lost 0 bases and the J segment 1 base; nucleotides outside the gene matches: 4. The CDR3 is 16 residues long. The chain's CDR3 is CASSYSIDRGNYGYTF. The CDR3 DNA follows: TGTGCCAGCAGTTACTCGATAGACAGGGGTAACTATGGCTACACCTTC.

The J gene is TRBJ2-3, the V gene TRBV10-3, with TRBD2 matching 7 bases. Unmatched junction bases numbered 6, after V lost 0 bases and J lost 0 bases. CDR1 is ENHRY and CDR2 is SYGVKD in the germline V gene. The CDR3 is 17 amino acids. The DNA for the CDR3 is TGTGCCATCAGTGAGTCTGATAGCGGGTTGAGCACAGATACGCAGTATTTT. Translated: CAISESDSGLSTDTQYF.

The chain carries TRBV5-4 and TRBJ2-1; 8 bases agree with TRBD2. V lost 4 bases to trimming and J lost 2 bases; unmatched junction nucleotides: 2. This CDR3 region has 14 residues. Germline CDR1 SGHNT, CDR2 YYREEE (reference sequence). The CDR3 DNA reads TGTGCCAGCAGCACGGGACTAGCCTACAATGAGCAGTTCTTC. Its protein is CASSTGLAYNEQFF.

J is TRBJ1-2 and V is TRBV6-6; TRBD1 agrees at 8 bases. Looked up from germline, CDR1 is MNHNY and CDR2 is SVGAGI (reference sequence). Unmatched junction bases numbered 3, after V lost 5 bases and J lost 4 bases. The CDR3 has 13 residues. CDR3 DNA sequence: TGTGCCAGCAGTGGGACAGGAACCTATGGCTACACCTTC. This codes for CASSGTGTYGYTF.

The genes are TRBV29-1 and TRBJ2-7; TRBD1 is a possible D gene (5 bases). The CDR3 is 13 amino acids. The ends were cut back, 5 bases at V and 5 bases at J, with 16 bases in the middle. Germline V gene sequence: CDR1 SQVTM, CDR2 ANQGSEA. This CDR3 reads CSVTDQGYHEQYF. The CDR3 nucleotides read TGCAGCGTTACCGATCAGGGTTACCACGAGCAGTACTTC.

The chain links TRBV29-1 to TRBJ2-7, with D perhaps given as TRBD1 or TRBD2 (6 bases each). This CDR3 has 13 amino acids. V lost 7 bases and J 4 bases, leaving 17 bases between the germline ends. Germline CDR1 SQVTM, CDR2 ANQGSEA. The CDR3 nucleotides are TGCAGCGCCGGGGGCGCAGGGTCTTACGAGCAGTACTTC. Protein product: CSAGGAGSYEQYF.

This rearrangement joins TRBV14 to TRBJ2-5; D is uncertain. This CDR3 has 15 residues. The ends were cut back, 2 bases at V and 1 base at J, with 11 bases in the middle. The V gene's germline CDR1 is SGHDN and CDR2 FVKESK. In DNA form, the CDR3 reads TGTGCCAGCAGCCAATACGTCGGTGCCCAAGAGACCCAGTACTTC. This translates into CASSQYVGAQETQYF.

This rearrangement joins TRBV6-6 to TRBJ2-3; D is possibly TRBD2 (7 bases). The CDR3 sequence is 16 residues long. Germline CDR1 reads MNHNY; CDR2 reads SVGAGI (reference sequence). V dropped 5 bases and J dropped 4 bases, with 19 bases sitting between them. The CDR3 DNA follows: TGTGCCAGCAGTCCCCTCGGGGGAGGGGGGTCAGATACGCAGTATTTT. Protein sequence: CASSPLGGGGSDTQYF.

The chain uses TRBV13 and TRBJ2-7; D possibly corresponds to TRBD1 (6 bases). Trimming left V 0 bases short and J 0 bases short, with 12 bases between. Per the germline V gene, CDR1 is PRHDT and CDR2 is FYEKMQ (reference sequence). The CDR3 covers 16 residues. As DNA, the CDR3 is TGTGCCAGCAGCTTAGGGGCGACAGGCAGCTCCTACGAGCAGTACTTC. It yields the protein CASSLGATGSSYEQYF.

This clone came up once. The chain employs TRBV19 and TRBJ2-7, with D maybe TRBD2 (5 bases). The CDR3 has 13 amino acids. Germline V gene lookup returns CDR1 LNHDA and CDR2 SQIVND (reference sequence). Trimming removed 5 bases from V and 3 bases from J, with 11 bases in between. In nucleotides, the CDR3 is TGTGCCAGTAGTGAGGGCGGCGTCTACGAGCAGTACTTC. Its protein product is CASSEGGVYEQYF.

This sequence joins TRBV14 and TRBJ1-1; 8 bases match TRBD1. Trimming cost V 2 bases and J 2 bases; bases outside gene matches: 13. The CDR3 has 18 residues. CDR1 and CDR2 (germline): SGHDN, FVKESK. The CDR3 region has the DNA TGTGCCAGCAGCCAATTTTCTAGGGCAGGGGGCGAAAACACTGAAGCTTTCTTT. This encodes CASSQFSRAGGENTEAFF.

CDR3 loop: CSVETGVGGNTIYF. The CDR3 DNA reads TGCAGCGTCGAAACAGGGGTTGGCGGAAACACCATATATTTT. The V call is TRBV29-1, the J call TRBJ1-3; 7 nucleotides line up with TRBD1. CDR1 is SQVTM and CDR2 is ANQGSEA in the germline V gene. The CDR3 extends over 14 amino acids. The J segment lost 4 bases and the V segment lost 6 bases, leaving 9 bases of the junction unmatched.

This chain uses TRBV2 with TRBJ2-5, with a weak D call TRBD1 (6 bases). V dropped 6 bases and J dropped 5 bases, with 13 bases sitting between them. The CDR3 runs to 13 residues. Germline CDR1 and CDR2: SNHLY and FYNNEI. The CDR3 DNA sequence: TGTGCCAGCAGATACAGGGTAATGGAGACCCAGTACTTC. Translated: CASRYRVMETQYF. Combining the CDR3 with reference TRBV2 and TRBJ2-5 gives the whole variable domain EPEVTQTPSHQVTQMGQEVILRCVPISNHLYFYWYRQILGQKVEFLVSFYNNEISEKSEIFDDQFSVERPDGSNFTLKIRSTKLEDSAMYFCASRYRVMETQYFGPGTRLLVL.

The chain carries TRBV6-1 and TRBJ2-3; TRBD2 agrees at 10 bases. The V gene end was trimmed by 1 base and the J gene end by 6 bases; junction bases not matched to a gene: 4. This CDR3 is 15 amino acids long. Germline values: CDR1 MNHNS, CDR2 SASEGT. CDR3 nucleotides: TGTGCCAGCAGTGAAGTAGCGGGAGGTAGGGATACGCAGTATTTT. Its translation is CASSEVAGGRDTQYF.